Below, 20 T cell receptor beta chains from the same sample are listed, as sequenced in a study of cytomegalovirus exposure and HLA in healthy donors. The PCR made use of 60 Vbeta and 13 Jbeta primers. The method was immunoSEQ multiplex PCR; TCRdb's version includes in-frame clones alone and lacks a portion of them. The sample shows around 120,000 clones, roughly 80% of them seen only once. Sequenced input: PBMCs. These receptors all come from a female donor in good health and CMV-seropositive.

The rearrangement joins TRBV30 to TRBJ2-1; TRBD1 matches at 7 bases. The CDR3 contains 14 residues. The junction had 6 bases not matched to a gene; V was cut back by 1 base and J by 6 bases. Germline-derived CDR1 and CDR2 are GTSNPN and SVGIG (reference sequence). The CDR3 sequence: CAWSGWTGRNEQFF. CDR3 in DNA: TGTGCCTGGAGTGGCTGGACAGGTCGCAATGAGCAGTTCTTC.

V is TRBV4-2 and J is TRBJ2-5; possible D gene TRBD1, 6 bases. Germline V lookup: CDR1 LGHNA, CDR2 YNFKEQ. The CDR3 loop spans 14 amino acids. Trimming cost V 4 bases and J 1 base, with 10 bases left between them. This CDR3 reads CASSLGQTQETQYF. The CDR3 DNA follows: TGTGCCAGCAGCCTAGGACAGACCCAAGAGACCCAGTACTTC.

The chain carries TRBV10-2 and TRBJ1-1; TRBD1 matches 9 bases. CDR3 length: 15 amino acids. Per the germline V gene, CDR1 is WSHSY and CDR2 is SAAADI. The ends lost 7 bases at V and 4 bases at J; junction bases unmatched: 10. CDR3 bases: TGCGCCAGCAATCAAGGTGGGACAGGGTCCACTGAAGCTTTCTTT. This codes for CASNQGGTGSTEAFF.

The chain recombines TRBV4-3 with TRBJ2-3, with 10 bases matching TRBD1. The junction had 7 bases not matched to a gene; V was cut back by 8 bases and J by 2 bases. In germline, CDR1 is LGHNA, CDR2 YSLEER. The CDR3 extends over 15 amino acids. The CDR3 nucleotides read TGCGCCAGCTGCTCCGGGACAGGGGACACAGATACGCAGTATTTT. It encodes CASCSGTGDTDTQYF.

The DNA for the CDR3 is TGCGCCAGCAGCTCCGGACAGGGGGATGAAAAACTGTTTTTT. Translated, it gives CASSSGQGDEKLFF. V usage is TRBV5-1 and J usage is TRBJ1-4; 10 bases are a match to TRBD1. V was pared by 3 bases and J by 6 bases, with 2 bases of the junction left unmatched. CDR3 size: 14 residues. Per germline, CDR1 SGHRS and CDR2 YFSETQ.

CDR3 sequence reads: CAICAGYNSPLHF. The DNA of the CDR3 is TGTGCCATCTGCGCAGGGTACAATTCACCCCTCCACTTT. The chain carries TRBV10-3 and TRBJ1-6, with D tentatively TRBD1 (5 bases). This CDR3 spans 13 amino acids. The germline gives CDR1 ENHRY, CDR2 SYGVKD. The V end was cut by 8 bases, the J end by 7 bases, with 12 bases between.

CDR3 sequence (DNA): TGCGCCAGCATAGACACGGGACAGGGGCCTACATTCAACAATGAGCAGTTCTTC. Its protein is CASIDTGQGPTFNNEQFF. The chain recombines TRBV10-2 with TRBJ2-1, with TRBD1 identical over 10 bases. Germline loops: CDR1 WSHSY, CDR2 SAAADI. The CDR3 has 18 amino acids. V dropped 7 bases and J dropped 5; count of bases not matched to a gene: 17.

The chain has TRBV4-3 and TRBJ2-6; D uncertain. This CDR3 region has 17 residues. CDR1 LGHNA and CDR2 YSLEER come from the germline V gene. V gave up 0 bases and J gave up 2 bases, with 11 bases separating them. In nucleotides, the CDR3 is TGCGCCAGCAGCCAAGATCTTGGGCGTGCTGGGGCCAACGTCCTGACTTTC. As protein: CASSQDLGRAGANVLTF.

The genes are TRBV2 and TRBJ1-1, with D maybe TRBD1 (6 bases). Between the trimmed V and J ends, which lost 5 bases and 0 bases, there was a span of 7 bases. The germline CDR1 and CDR2 sequences are SNHLY and FYNNEI. CDR3 length: 13 residues. CDR3 amino acids: CASSRQVNTEAFF. In nucleotides, the CDR3 is TGTGCCAGCAGTCGACAGGTGAACACTGAAGCTTTCTTT.

This clone was seen only once. This rearrangement joins TRBV15 to TRBJ1-4; a possible D gene is TRBD1 (5 bases). The CDR3 runs 16 residues. Trimming removed 0 bases from V and 3 bases from J, with 11 bases in between. Germline V gene data show CDR1 as LNHNV and CDR2 as YYDKDF (reference sequence). CDR3 DNA sequence: TGTGCCACCAGCAGAGAAGGGGTAGCGGCTAATGAAAAACTGTTTTTT. This codes for CATSREGVAANEKLFF.

V usage is TRBV4-3 and J usage is TRBJ1-6; TRBD1 agrees at 7 bases. Germline-derived CDR1 and CDR2 are LGHNA and YSLEER. This CDR3 region has 14 residues. Trimming cost V 1 base and J 9 bases; bases outside gene matches: 3. CDR3 DNA sequence: TGCGCCAGCAGCCAAGGGGACAGCGGTTCACCCCTCCACTTT. Amino acids: CASSQGDSGSPLHF.

This chain uses TRBV29-1 with TRBJ2-5, with 9 bases fitting TRBD1. The V gene end was trimmed by 5 bases and the J gene end by 5 bases; junction bases not matched to a gene: 9. The CDR3 length is 14 residues. Germline V lookup: CDR1 SQVTM, CDR2 ANQGSEA. The CDR3: CSVSPQGASETQYF. Written as DNA, the CDR3 is TGCAGCGTTTCTCCACAGGGGGCAAGTGAGACCCAGTACTTC.

The V gene is TRBV9, the J gene TRBJ2-2; 8 bases agree with TRBD2. CDR3 length: 17 amino acids. V shed 0 bases and J 2 bases; nucleotides not matched to a gene: 6. The germline gives CDR1 SGDLS, CDR2 YYNGEE. This CDR3 reads CASSVEVGGVNTGELFF. For the CDR3, the DNA is TGTGCCAGCAGCGTAGAGGTCGGGGGGGTAAACACCGGGGAGCTGTTTTTT.

The chain carries TRBV28 and TRBJ1-6; 11 bases map to TRBD1. Germline V gene data show CDR1 as MDHEN and CDR2 as SYDVKM. V lost 6 bases, J lost 8 bases, and 12 bases stayed unmatched. The CDR3 runs 17 residues. The CDR3 loop is CASSSSLWTGGYSPLHF. The CDR3 bases are TGTGCCAGCAGCTCGTCCCTCTGGACAGGGGGCTATTCACCCCTCCACTTT.

The V and J genes are TRBV30 and TRBJ1-6; D remains unclear. Trimming removed 3 bases from V and 7 bases from J, with 13 bases in between. The CDR3 contains 14 residues. CDR1 GTSNPN and CDR2 SVGIG come from the germline V gene (reference sequence). The CDR3: CAWSANRLNSPLHF. The DNA of the CDR3 is TGTGCCTGGAGCGCCAATCGGTTGAATTCACCCCTCCACTTT.

V is TRBV10-2 and J is TRBJ1-2, with D hard to call. Deletions cut 2 bases from V and 8 bases from J, with 9 bases between. CDR3 length: 12 residues. The germline V gene has CDR1 WSHSY and CDR2 SAAADI. CDR3 DNA sequence: TGCGCCAGCAGTGAGATAACCCGGGGCTACACCTTC. As protein: CASSEITRGYTF.

This rearrangement joins TRBV30 to TRBJ2-5; 9 bases match TRBD1. The CDR3 loop spans 13 amino acids. V was pared by 7 bases and J by 6 bases, with 9 bases of the junction left unmatched. The germline CDR1 and CDR2 sequences are GTSNPN and SVGIG (reference sequence). CDR3 coding DNA: TGTGCCTCTTCGGGACAGGGCCTAAAGACCCAGTACTTC. The encoded protein is CASSGQGLKTQYF.

The chain joins TRBV6-5 to TRBJ1-1, with D perhaps TRBD1 (6 bases). Germline CDR1 and CDR2: MNHEY and SVGAGI. This CDR3 has 13 amino acids. With 7 bases removed from V and 4 bases from J, the gap between germline ends came to 13 bases. CDR3 in DNA: TGTGCCAGCAACCCACAGGGACGCACTGAAGCTTTCTTT. Translated: CASNPQGRTEAFF.

The chain is built from TRBV12-5 and TRBJ1-2, with D perhaps matching TRBD1 (5 bases). Germline-derived CDR1 and CDR2 are LGHNT and FRNRAP. This CDR3 spans 12 amino acids. V shed 6 bases and J shed 7 bases, with 12 bases lying between them. CDR3 sequence (DNA): TGTGCTAGTGGCTCAAGGGGATTTGGCTACACCTTC. It translates to CASGSRGFGYTF.

V and J are TRBV4-3 and TRBJ1-6; unclear D gene. CDR3 length equals 15 residues. Germline V gives CDR1 LGHNA, CDR2 YSLEER. V dropped 1 base and J dropped 7 bases, with 11 bases sitting between them. This CDR3 reads CASSQARGINSPLHF. Here the CDR3 DNA reads TGCGCCAGCAGCCAAGCACGGGGAATAAATTCACCCCTCCACTTT.